These T cell receptor beta chains were read from a single sample in a study of blood T cells in healthy people across ages. TCRdb redid the calling of the 5' RACE reads with MiXCR, one entry per CDR3 protein. The sample contains 1.5 million to 2 million distinct CDR3 sequences, approximately 28% of which appear only once. Sequencing was performed on blood. Receptors were obtained from a woman in her twenties or thirties in good health. Both conserved end residues are part of each CDR3. Each record gives: clone size, V gene, D gene, J gene, CDR3 protein, CDR3 DNA. The D gene is left open where the match is weak. Size is omitted from some rows. Given values are once, few, many or a class for expanded clones.

few	TRBV7-9	NA	TRBJ2-5	CASSPWVEVGTQYF	TGTGCCAGCAGCCCCTGGGTTGAAGTCGGGACCCAGTACTTC
NA	TRBV7-9	NA	TRBJ2-1	CASSLGSTDYNEQFF	TGTGCCAGCAGCTTAGGGTCGACAGACTACAATGAGCAGTTCTTC
NA	TRBV7-2	NA	TRBJ1-2	CASSPNAAGVSGYTF	TGTGCCAGCAGCCCCAACGCGGCAGGGGTGAGTGGCTACACCTTC
NA	TRBV7-9	TRBD1	TRBJ1-2	CASSFDDRAGYTF	TGTGCCAGCAGCTTCGACGACAGGGCTGGCTACACCTTC
few	TRBV12-5	NA	TRBJ2-3	CASVYFSSTDTQYF	TGTGCTAGTGTTTACTTCTCATCCACAGATACGCAGTATTTT
NA	TRBV5-1	NA	TRBJ2-1	CASSLARAQGRHEQFF	TGCGCCAGCAGCTTGGCCAGGGCACAGGGGAGGCATGAGCAGTTCTTC
few	TRBV12-3/TRBV12-4	NA	TRBJ1-2	CASSPVRGRVRYTF	TGTGCCAGCAGCCCGGTTCGGGGGCGAGTTCGGTACACCTTC
NA	TRBV10-3	NA	TRBJ1-5	CAISEVVHQPQHF	TGTGCCATCTCTGAGGTCGTACATCAGCCCCAGCATTTT
many	TRBV11-3	NA	TRBJ2-7	CASSLDGNSFEQYF	TGTGCCAGCAGCTTAGATGGGAACAGCTTCGAGCAGTACTTC
NA	TRBV5-1	NA	TRBJ2-7	CASSLITGQTYEQYF	TGCGCCAGCAGCTTAATAACGGGACAAACCTACGAGCAGTACTTC
NA	TRBV19	TRBD1	TRBJ2-5	CASSISFGTGAGETQYF	TGTGCCAGTAGTATTAGTTTTGGGACAGGGGCCGGAGAGACCCAGTACTTC
NA	TRBV20-1	TRBD2	TRBJ2-7	CSALQRTSKSDEQYF	TGCAGTGCTCTCCAACGGACTAGCAAGTCGGACGAGCAGTACTTC
few	TRBV7-9	NA	TRBJ2-3	CASSFMYVAVSTDTQYF	TGTGCCAGCAGCTTCATGTACGTAGCGGTTAGCACAGATACGCAGTATTTT
NA	TRBV5-1	NA	TRBJ2-1	CASSLWGIEQFF	TGCGCCAGCAGTCTCTGGGGGATTGAGCAGTTCTTC
NA	TRBV28	TRBD1	TRBJ1-5	CASSPGTGTGKQPQHF	TGTGCCAGCAGTCCTGGTACCGGGACAGGGAAGCAGCCCCAGCATTTT
NA	TRBV25-1	NA	TRBJ1-1	CAGSEYRGNTEVFF	TGTGCCGGCAGTGAATATAGGGGGAACACTGAAGTTTTCTTT
few	TRBV12-5	NA	TRBJ1-2	CASAPGRGGYTF	TGTGCTAGTGCCCCTGGTAGGGGTGGCTACACCTTC
few	TRBV2	NA	TRBJ2-1	CASTMETYNEQFF	TGTGCCAGCACAATGGAAACCTACAATGAGCAGTTCTTC
many	TRBV12-3/TRBV12-4	NA	TRBJ2-7	CASTLNWGPNSYEQYF	TGTGCCAGCACCCTTAATTGGGGGCCGAACTCCTACGAGCAGTACTTC
NA	TRBV7-6	TRBD2	TRBJ2-1	CASGLATSGNNEQFF	TGTGCCAGCGGCTTAGCGACTAGCGGAAACAATGAGCAGTTCTTC
NA	TRBV25-1	NA	TRBJ1-1	CASGTGFTEAFF	TGTGCCAGCGGAACAGGATTCACTGAAGCTTTCTTT
many	TRBV6-2/TRBV6-3	NA	TRBJ2-1	CASSYVGLLGNEQFF	TGTGCCAGCAGTTACGTCGGGTTGTTAGGCAATGAGCAGTTCTTC
NA	TRBV20-1	TRBD2	TRBJ2-3	CSARGNIAGGDTQYF	TGCAGTGCTAGGGGGAACATAGCGGGAGGAGATACGCAGTATTTT
NA	TRBV6-2/TRBV6-3	NA	TRBJ2-7	CASSYGLTRTGLPVHGQYF	TGTGCCAGCAGTTACGGTCTTACTCGAACAGGGTTACCGGTCCACGGGCAGTACTTC
NA	TRBV6-5	NA	TRBJ1-2	CASSPGTEFNGYTF	TGTGCCAGCAGCCCCGGGACTGAATTTAATGGCTACACCTTC
NA	TRBV6-2/TRBV6-3	TRBD1	TRBJ2-1	CASRMTGGGNEQFF	TGTGCCAGCAGGATGACAGGGGGTGGGAATGAGCAGTTCTTC
few	TRBV5-1	NA	TRBJ1-2	CASSLPPPTGLLRYGYTF	TGCGCCAGCAGCCTACCACCACCTACAGGGTTGCTTCGTTATGGCTACACCTTC
NA	TRBV5-4	NA	TRBJ2-1	CASSFRRGSSYNEQFF	TGTGCCAGCAGCTTTAGGAGGGGAAGCTCCTACAATGAGCAGTTCTTC
few	TRBV5-1	TRBD1	TRBJ2-1	CASSGRDRGYNEQFF	TGCGCCAGCAGCGGCCGGGACAGGGGCTACAATGAGCAGTTCTTC
NA	TRBV7-2	NA	TRBJ2-5	CASCLRTDQTQYF	TGTGCCAGCTGCTTAAGGACGGACCAGACCCAGTACTTC
NA	TRBV5-1	NA	TRBJ2-7	CASSLRGGSGRAYEQYF	TGCGCCAGCAGCTTGAGGGGGGGTAGCGGGCGTGCCTACGAGCAGTACTTC
NA	TRBV20-1	NA	TRBJ2-1	CSAGKAGTRNEQFF	TGCAGTGCTGGTAAAGCGGGTACGCGGAATGAGCAGTTCTTC
few	TRBV7-3	NA	TRBJ2-5	CASSLTLGGKQYF	TGTGCCAGCAGCTTAACGCTGGGCGGTAAGCAGTACTTC
NA	TRBV12-3/TRBV12-4	NA	TRBJ1-5	CASRSGGRNQPQHF	TGTGCCAGCAGGTCGGGGGGACGCAATCAGCCCCAGCATTTT
few	TRBV7-2	TRBD2	TRBJ2-3	CASSPSGGASTDTQYF	TGTGCCAGCAGCCCTTCGGGGGGGGCCAGCACAGATACGCAGTATTTT
few	TRBV6-5	TRBD2	TRBJ2-1	CASSYGSGGPDEQFF	TGTGCCAGCAGTTACGGGTCGGGGGGGCCGGATGAGCAGTTCTTC
NA	TRBV27	TRBD2	TRBJ2-2	CASSLSWGGSAGELFF	TGTGCCAGCAGTTTATCGTGGGGCGGGAGTGCCGGGGAGCTGTTTTTT
many	TRBV15	NA	TRBJ1-3	CATSRDLGNTIYF	TGTGCCACCAGCAGAGATCTAGGAAACACCATATATTTT
many	TRBV29-1	TRBD2	TRBJ2-2	CSARLAAWSGELFF	TGCAGCGCCAGGCTAGCGGCCTGGTCCGGGGAGCTGTTTTTT
NA	TRBV5-5	NA	TRBJ1-1	CASSPGWGLEAFF	TGTGCCAGCAGCCCGGGTTGGGGTTTAGAAGCTTTCTTT
few	TRBV4-1	TRBD1	TRBJ1-1	CASSHEGDRTKNTEAFF	TGCGCCAGCAGCCACGAAGGGGACAGAACGAAGAACACTGAAGCTTTCTTT
NA	TRBV5-5	NA	TRBJ2-7	CASSSLSALYEQYF	TGTGCCAGCAGCTCGCTGTCAGCACTCTACGAGCAGTACTTC
NA	TRBV3-1	TRBD1	TRBJ1-5	CASSQAYRTGDQPQHF	TGTGCCAGCAGTCAAGCATATAGGACAGGGGACCAGCCCCAGCATTTT
many	TRBV28	NA	TRBJ1-2	CASSSPPGSDYGYTF	TGTGCCAGCAGCTCACCGCCTGGGTCGGACTATGGCTACACCTTC
NA	TRBV2	NA	TRBJ2-5	CASRDLGAQYF	TGTGCCAGCAGGGACCTTGGGGCCCAGTACTTC
few	TRBV28	NA	TRBJ1-6	CASGTPPLHF	TGTGCCAGCGGGACTCCACCCCTCCACTTT